This T cell receptor (beta chain) was retrieved from a study of post-analysis software for immune sequencing data. Across the study: There were relapsing-remitting, secondary progressive and progressive-relapsing multiple sclerosis among the disease courses included.

With regard to this clonotype: The antigen remains unidentified. One end of the junction varies from germline; a read error may be responsible.

The TCR beta cDNA libraries carried unique molecular identifiers. Input amounts of 1 to 10 million T cells were used. These gave some 500,000 cDNA molecules, so each molecule approximated one T cell. MiXCR, applied by TCRdb to the PCR reads, yields one record per CDR3 protein. The sample gives approximately 180,000 distinct CDR3 sequences, about 32% of which show up once; about 1.4% is in the top ten. Per germline, CDR1 SGDLS and CDR2 YYNGEE. The CDR3 is 16 residues long. General study points: Controls showed lower frequencies than patients for roughly 5 TRBV segments, and TRBV5-6, TRBV5-1 and TRBV20-1 were among these. The study found significantly lower normalized Chao1 diversity in multiple sclerosis patients than in controls.

The TCR sequence derives from a girl aged 5-17 years with multiple sclerosis. The chain joins TRBV9 to TRBJ2-1; 11 bases agree with TRBD2. The J call may be mistaken, given a closer DNA end match to TRBJ2-7. Material: blood. CDR3 in DNA: TGTGTCAGCAGCGTAGCGCCGACTAGCGGGAATAATGAGCAGTACTTC. As protein: CVSSVAPTSGNNEQYF.